This TCR beta chain was captured in a study of blood T cell repertoires in COVID-19. Trimming took off 3 bases at V and 0 bases at J, with 12 bases between the two ends. Looked up from germline, CDR1 is MDHEN and CDR2 is SYDVKM. There are 16 residues in the CDR3. TCRdb keeps only in-frame clones here, not all; method: immunoSEQ multiplex PCR. The sample includes about 190,000 clones, about 82% of them seen just once. This clone was recorded once. The receptor comes from a woman younger than 45 with acute or convalescent COVID-19. The material sequenced was peripheral blood. The chain uses TRBV28 and TRBJ2-4, with D possibly being TRBD1 (5 bases). The CDR3 region has the DNA TGTGCCAGCAGTTTTTCTAGTAGGGGAGCCAAAAACATTCAGTACTTC. This encodes CASSFSSRGAKNIQYF.